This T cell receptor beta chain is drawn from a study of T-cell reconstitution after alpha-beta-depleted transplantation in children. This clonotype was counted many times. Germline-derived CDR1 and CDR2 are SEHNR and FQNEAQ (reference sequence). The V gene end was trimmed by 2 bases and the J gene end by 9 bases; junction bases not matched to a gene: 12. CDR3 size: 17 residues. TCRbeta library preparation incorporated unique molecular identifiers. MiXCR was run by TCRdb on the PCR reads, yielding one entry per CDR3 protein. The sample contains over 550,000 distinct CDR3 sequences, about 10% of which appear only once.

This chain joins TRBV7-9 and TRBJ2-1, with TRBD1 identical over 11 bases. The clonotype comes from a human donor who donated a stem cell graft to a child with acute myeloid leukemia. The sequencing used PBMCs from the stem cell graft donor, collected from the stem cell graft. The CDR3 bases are TGTGCCAGCAGCTTACGCCCCGGGACAGGGGGTTCGAGTGAGCAGTTCTTC. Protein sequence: CASSLRPGTGGSSEQFF.